Sequencing of this T cell receptor (beta chain) was carried out in a study of blood T cell repertoires in COVID-19. Study as a whole: Specimens from acute and convalescent COVID-19 originated in the United States, Italy and Spain. Sources were T cells, B-cell-depleted T cells, or PBMCs; the material itself was cDNA or gDNA.

The V gene lost 7 bases and the J gene lost 4 bases, with 17 bases spanning the gap. The CDR3 is made up of 15 amino acids. In germline, CDR1 is SGDLS, CDR2 YYNGEE. Original analysis: Reference gene primer amplification in the assay estimated nucleated cell counts. Method: immunoSEQ multiplex PCR; TCRdb's copy keeps in-frame clones and lacks some. D and trimming come from the DNA, and the V and J calls and clone size come from that table. The sample has 45,000 or so clones, around 83% seen once. The rearrangement links TRBV9 to TRBJ2-2; the D gene is possibly TRBD2 (6 bases). What was sequenced was peripheral blood. The sequence was collected from a man aged 35-49 years with active COVID-19. The CDR3 sequence is CASGVETGATGELFF. In nucleotides, the CDR3 is TGTGCCAGCGGGGTGGAAACGGGAGCCACCGGGGAGCTGTTTTTT.